Presented here are 16 T cell receptor beta chains from one specimen sequenced in a study of cytomegalovirus exposure and HLA in healthy donors. The study ran its PCR with 60 Vbeta and 13 Jbeta primers. The data were produced by immunoSEQ multiplex PCR, yet TCRdb's version contains in-frame clones alone and is incomplete. Counted here are around 130,000 clones, about 85% occurring once; the ten biggest clones make up 1.5% to 2%. The specimen sequenced was PBMCs. The receptors were sampled from a boy aged 5-17 years in good health and CMV-seronegative.

This clone was seen a single time. The chain is built from TRBV19 and TRBJ1-2; D may be TRBD1 (5 bases). The V gene's germline CDR1 is LNHDA and CDR2 SQIVND (reference sequence). Deletions cut 1 base from V and 0 bases from J, with 6 bases between. This CDR3 is built from 14 residues. The DNA of the CDR3 is TGTGCCAGTAGTATAGCAGGGTCTAACTATGGCTACACCTTC. Amino acid sequence: CASSIAGSNYGYTF.

This clone appeared once. This sequence joins TRBV30 and TRBJ1-1, with 8 positions matching TRBD1. Germline V lookup: CDR1 GTSNPN, CDR2 SVGIG (reference sequence). The CDR3 covers 12 residues. V lost 2 bases to trimming and J lost 9 bases; unmatched junction nucleotides: 5. The CDR3 is CAWSPGQGQAFF. CDR3 DNA: TGTGCCTGGAGTCCTGGACAGGGACAAGCTTTCTTT. Looking up the rest from reference TRBV30 and TRBJ1-1 gives the full variable domain: SQTIHQWPATLVQPVGSPLSLECTVEGTSNPNLYWYRQAAGRGLQLLFYSVGIGQISSEVPQNLSASRPQDRQFILSSKKLLLSDSGFYLCAWSPGQGQAFFGQGTRLTVV.

V usage is TRBV19 and J usage is TRBJ1-2; TRBD1 is a possible D gene (6 bases). The CDR3 is made up of 13 amino acids. Germline-derived CDR1 and CDR2 are LNHDA and SQIVND (reference sequence). V was trimmed by 7 bases and J by 2 bases, leaving 11 bases between them. The CDR3 reads CASNAGTNYGYTF. In DNA, the CDR3 is TGTGCCAGTAACGCAGGGACAAACTATGGCTACACCTTC.

The chain is built from TRBV18 and TRBJ2-5; D not resolved. Trimming stripped 6 bases from V and 2 bases from J, with 19 bases between. From germline, CDR1 is KGHSH and CDR2 LQKENI. The CDR3 has 16 amino acids. CDR3 in DNA: TGTGCCAGCTCCCATTACCCGCAGGCGATACAAGAGACCCAGTACTTC. Translation: CASSHYPQAIQETQYF.

The sample holds a few counts of this clone. The V call is TRBV7-9, the J call TRBJ1-1; D is undetermined. The CDR3 contains 14 residues. V lost 5 bases and J lost 3, with 13 bases in between. Germline values: CDR1 SEHNR, CDR2 FQNEAQ (reference sequence). The CDR3 DNA follows: TGTGCCAGCAGCCCCGTTTCTATCGACACTGAAGCTTTCTTT. Translated, it gives CASSPVSIDTEAFF.

CDR3 sequence: CASSRRGYQETQYF. DNA of the CDR3: TGTGCCAGCAGCAGACGGGGGTACCAAGAGACCCAGTACTTC. The rearrangement links TRBV11-2 to TRBJ2-5; D may be TRBD2 (6 bases). This CDR3 spans 14 amino acids. The V end was cut by 5 bases, the J end by 0 bases, with 10 bases between. The germline CDR1 and CDR2 sequences are SGHAT and FQNNGV.

This clone occurred once. The rearrangement links TRBV9 to TRBJ2-1, with 7 nucleotides matching TRBD1. This CDR3 has 13 residues. Unmatched junction bases numbered 2, after V lost 0 bases and J lost 8 bases. Germline V CDR1 and CDR2: SGDLS, YYNGEE. This CDR3 reads CASSVEGGHEQFF. The CDR3 DNA reads as TGTGCCAGCAGCGTAGAAGGGGGCCATGAGCAGTTCTTC.

V gene TRBV6-1 combines with J gene TRBJ1-1; D call uncertain. CDR1 is MNHNS and CDR2 is SASEGT in the germline V gene. The CDR3 is 17 amino acids. V lost 1 base to trimming and J lost 3 bases, with 18 bases between them. CDR3 amino acids: CASSEGVWGGGHTEAFF. The CDR3 coding sequence is TGTGCCAGCAGTGAAGGGGTCTGGGGAGGAGGGCACACTGAAGCTTTCTTT.

The chain couples TRBV5-1 to TRBJ1-2; weak D call: TRBD1 (6 bases). Trimming removed 5 bases from V and 9 bases from J, with 20 bases in between. CDR3 length equals 14 residues. The germline V gene encodes CDR1 SGHRS and CDR2 YFSETQ. Here the CDR3 DNA reads TGCGCCAGCAGTCCTCCGGGACAAGCTTTCAGCTACACCTTC. Its protein product is CASSPPGQAFSYTF. The entire variable domain, with the rest obtained from reference TRBV5-1 and TRBJ1-2, is as follows: KAGVTQTPRYLIKTRGQQVTLSCSPISGHRSVSWYQQTPGQGLQFLFEYFSETQRNKGNFPGRFSGRQFSNSRSEMNVSTLELGDSALYLCASSPPGQAFSYTFGSGTRLTVV.

The chain has TRBV10-3 and TRBJ2-5, with TRBD2 matching 8 bases. The CDR3 covers 16 residues. After removal of 5 bases from V and 2 bases from J, the junction contained 10 bases not matched to a gene. CDR1 is ENHRY and CDR2 is SYGVKD in the germline V gene. CDR3 in amino acids: CAISQVETGGQETQYF. The CDR3 DNA reads as TGTGCCATCAGTCAAGTCGAAACGGGGGGGCAAGAGACCCAGTACTTC.

V usage is TRBV2 and J usage is TRBJ2-7; maybe TRBD1 (5 bases). Trimming pared 6 bases from V and 2 bases from J, leaving 11 bases between. This CDR3 contains 13 residues. Looked up from germline, CDR1 is SNHLY and CDR2 is FYNNEI. The DNA of the CDR3 is TGTGCCAGCAGACAGGTTACAACCTACGAGCAGTACTTC. This sequence encodes CASRQVTTYEQYF.

This clone came up once. The CDR3 sequence is CASTQGAGELFF. Here the CDR3 DNA reads TGTGCCAGCACTCAGGGGGCCGGGGAGCTGTTTTTT. The chain has TRBV11-2 and TRBJ2-2; 7 bases agree with TRBD1. J was trimmed by 6 bases and V by 7 bases; bases with no gene match: 2. Germline V lookup: CDR1 SGHAT, CDR2 FQNNGV. This CDR3 contains 12 residues.

The chain joins TRBV4-3 to TRBJ2-2, with 10 nucleotides matching TRBD2. With V trimmed by 2 bases and J by 3 bases, 0 bases remained unmatched. The germline V gene has CDR1 LGHNA and CDR2 YSLEER. This CDR3 region has 15 residues. The CDR3 loop reads CASSQLAGDTGELFF. CDR3 bases: TGCGCCAGCAGCCAACTAGCGGGAGACACCGGGGAGCTGTTTTTT.

The genes are TRBV7-2 and TRBJ1-5; 7 bases are a match to TRBD1. Germline CDR1 reads SGHTA; CDR2 reads FQGNSA. The V and J ends lost 5 bases and 5 bases, in that order; junction bases with no gene match: 9. This CDR3 region has 15 residues. CDR3 sequence: CASSPKTGNDQPQHF. DNA of the CDR3: TGTGCCAGCAGCCCCAAGACAGGGAACGATCAGCCCCAGCATTTT.

The chain combines TRBV27 with TRBJ1-2, with D perhaps matching TRBD1 (5 bases). Trimming pared 0 bases from V and 2 bases from J, leaving 10 bases between. This CDR3 contains 15 residues. Germline loops: CDR1 MNHEY, CDR2 SMNVEV (reference sequence). The CDR3 loop reads CASSLSADRNYGYTF. The CDR3 DNA sequence: TGTGCCAGCAGTTTATCTGCAGACAGAAACTATGGCTACACCTTC.

The chain recombines TRBV5-1 with TRBJ1-1; D not certain. Between the trimmed V and J ends, which lost 4 bases and 5 bases, there was a span of 15 bases. CDR3 length equals 14 residues. Germline lookup yields CDR1 SGHRS and CDR2 YFSETQ. For the CDR3, the DNA is TGCGCCAGCAGCCCGGGCGGGATGGGGACTGAAGCTTTCTTT. This encodes CASSPGGMGTEAFF.